This T cell receptor (beta chain) was sequenced in a study of blood T cell repertoires in COVID-19. About the study: Material from acute and convalescent COVID-19 was sourced from the United States, Italy and Spain. Sample material is recorded as cDNA or gDNA derived from T cells, B-cell-depleted T cells, or PBMCs.

Between the trimmed V and J ends, which lost 5 bases and 4 bases, there was a span of 9 bases. The CDR3 is made up of 13 amino acids. The germline V gene has CDR1 MNHEY and CDR2 SVGAGI. Under the authors' procedure: By means of reference gene primer amplification, nucleated cell counts were estimated. The table came from immunoSEQ multiplex PCR; TCRdb's copy has only in-frame clones and leaves some out. The V and J calls and clone size come from that table; D and trimming were worked out from the DNA. The table has over 25,000 clones, around 88% seen once. The chain is built from TRBV6-5 and TRBJ2-1; possible D gene TRBD1, 6 bases. Sequences were obtained from peripheral blood. This sequence was found in a man between 70 and 80 years old with acute or convalescent COVID-19. The CDR3 region is CASSLRGYNEQFF. Here the CDR3 DNA reads TGTGCCAGCAGTCTTAGGGGGTACAATGAGCAGTTCTTC.